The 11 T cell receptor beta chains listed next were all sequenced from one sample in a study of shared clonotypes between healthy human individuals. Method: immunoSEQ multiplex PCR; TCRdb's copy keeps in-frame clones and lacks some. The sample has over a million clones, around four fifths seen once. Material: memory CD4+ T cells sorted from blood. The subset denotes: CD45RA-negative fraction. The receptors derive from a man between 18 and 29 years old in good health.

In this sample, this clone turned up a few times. CDR3 sequence: CAWSGSRTGPGNTIYF. CDR3 bases: TGTGCCTGGAGTGGTTCGAGGACAGGCCCGGGAAACACCATATATTTT. The V call is TRBV30, the J call TRBJ1-3; 7 bases line up with TRBD1. Germline V gene data show CDR1 as GTSNPN and CDR2 as SVGIG (reference sequence). V was clipped by 1 base and J by 4 bases; unmatched bases: 10. The CDR3 spans 16 residues.

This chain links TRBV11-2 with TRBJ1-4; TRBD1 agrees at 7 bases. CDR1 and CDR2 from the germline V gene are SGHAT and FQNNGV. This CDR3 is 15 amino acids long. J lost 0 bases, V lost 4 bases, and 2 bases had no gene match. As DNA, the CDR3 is TGTGCCAGCAGCTCAGGGACAGCAACTAATGAAAAACTGTTTTTT. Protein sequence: CASSSGTATNEKLFF.

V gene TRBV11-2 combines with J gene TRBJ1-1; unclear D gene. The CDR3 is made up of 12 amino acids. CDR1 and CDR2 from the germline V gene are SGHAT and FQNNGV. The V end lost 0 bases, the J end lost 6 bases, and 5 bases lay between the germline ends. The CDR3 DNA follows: TGTGCCAGCAGCTTAGAGGGTCCTGAAGCTTTCTTT. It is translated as CASSLEGPEAFF.

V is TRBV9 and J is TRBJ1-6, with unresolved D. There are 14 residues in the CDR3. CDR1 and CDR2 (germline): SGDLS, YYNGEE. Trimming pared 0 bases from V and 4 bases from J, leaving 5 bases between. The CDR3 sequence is CASSVESYNSPLHF. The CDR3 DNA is TGTGCCAGCAGCGTAGAGTCTTATAATTCACCCCTCCACTTT.

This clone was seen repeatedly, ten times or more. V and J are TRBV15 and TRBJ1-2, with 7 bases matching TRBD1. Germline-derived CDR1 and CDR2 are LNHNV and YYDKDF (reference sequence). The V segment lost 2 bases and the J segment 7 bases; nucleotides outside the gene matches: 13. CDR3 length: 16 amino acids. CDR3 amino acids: CATSRLSYTGEGGYTF. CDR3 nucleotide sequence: TGTGCCACCAGCAGACTTTCTTATACAGGGGAAGGTGGCTACACCTTC.

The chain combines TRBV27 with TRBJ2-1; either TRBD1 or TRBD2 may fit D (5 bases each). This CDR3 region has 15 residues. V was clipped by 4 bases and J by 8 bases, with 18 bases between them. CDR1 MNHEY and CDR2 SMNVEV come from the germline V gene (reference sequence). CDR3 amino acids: CASSSQGRGVYEQFF. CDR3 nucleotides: TGTGCCAGCAGTTCCCAAGGGAGAGGGGTCTATGAGCAGTTCTTC.

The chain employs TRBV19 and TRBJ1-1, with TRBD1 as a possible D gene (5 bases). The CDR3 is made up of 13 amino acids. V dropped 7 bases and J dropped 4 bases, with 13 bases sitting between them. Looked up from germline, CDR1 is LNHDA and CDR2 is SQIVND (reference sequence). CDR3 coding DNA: TGTGCCAGTACCACGCGGGGCACCACTGAAGCTTTCTTT. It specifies CASTTRGTTEAFF.

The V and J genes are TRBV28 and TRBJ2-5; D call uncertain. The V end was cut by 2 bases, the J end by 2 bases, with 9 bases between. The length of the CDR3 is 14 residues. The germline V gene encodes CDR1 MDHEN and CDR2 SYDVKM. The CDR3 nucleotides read TGTGCCAGCAGTTTAGGCGCTAGACAAGAGACCCAGTACTTC. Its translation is CASSLGARQETQYF.

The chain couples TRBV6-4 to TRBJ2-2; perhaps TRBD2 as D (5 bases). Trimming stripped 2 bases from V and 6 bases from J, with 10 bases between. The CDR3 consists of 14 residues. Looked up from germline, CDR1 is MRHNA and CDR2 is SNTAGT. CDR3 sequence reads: CASSDEGAPGELFF. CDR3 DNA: TGTGCCAGCAGTGACGAGGGAGCCCCCGGGGAGCTGTTTTTT.

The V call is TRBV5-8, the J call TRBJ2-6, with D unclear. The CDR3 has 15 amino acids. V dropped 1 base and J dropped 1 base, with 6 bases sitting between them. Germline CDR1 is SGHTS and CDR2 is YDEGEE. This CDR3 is CASSLYGSGANVLTF. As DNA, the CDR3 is TGTGCCAGCAGCTTGTATGGGTCTGGGGCCAACGTCCTGACTTTC.

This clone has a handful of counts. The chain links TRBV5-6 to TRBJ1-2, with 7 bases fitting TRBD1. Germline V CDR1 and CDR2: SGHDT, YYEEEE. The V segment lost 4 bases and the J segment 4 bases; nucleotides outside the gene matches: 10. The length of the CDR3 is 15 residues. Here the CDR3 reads CASSRDSSMGYGYTF. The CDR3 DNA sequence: TGTGCCAGCAGCAGGGACAGCTCTATGGGCTATGGCTACACCTTC. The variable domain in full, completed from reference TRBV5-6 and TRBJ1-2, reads DAGVTQSPTHLIKTRGQQVTLRCSPKSGHDTVSWYQQALGQGPQFIFQYYEEEERQRGNFPDRFSGHQFPNYSSELNVNALLLGDSALYLCASSRDSSMGYGYTFGSGTRLTVV.